This T cell receptor (beta chain) was captured by sequencing in a study of cytotoxic CD8 clonotypes in ibrutinib-treated CLL. A note on this clone: Antigen: not known.

Generated by immunoSEQ multiplex PCR, the TCRdb table keeps only in-frame clones and is missing some. The repertoire includes about 160,000 clones, under 85% of them detected once, and about 4.5% sits in the top ten. General study results and limits: Clonality went up at the time of ibrutinib response, stayed stable in sustained remission, and later dropped back toward its baseline level at progression.

V lost 3 bases, J lost 6 bases, and 9 bases lay in between. The CDR3 totals 12 residues. CDR1 and CDR2 (germline): PRHDT, FYEKMQ (reference sequence). This TCR derives from a human donor with chronic lymphocytic leukemia. The chain links TRBV13 to TRBJ2-7; D is uncertain. The starting material was PBMCs, obtained after 24 months of ibrutinib treatment. CDR3 loop: CASSFGSGEQYF. Written as DNA, the CDR3 is TGTGCCAGCAGCTTTGGCTCTGGCGAGCAGTACTTC.